These 13 T cell receptor beta chains were all obtained from the same sample, sequenced in a study of cytomegalovirus exposure and HLA in healthy donors. PCR was performed using 60 Vbeta and 13 Jbeta primers. Only in-frame clones appear in the TCRdb table, and some are missing; sequencing was by immunoSEQ multiplex PCR. The profile shows under 200,000 clones, about 70% of them singletons. Sequenced input: PBMCs. The receptor set was obtained from a woman between 25 and 40 years old in good health and CMV-seronegative.

The genes are TRBV7-9 and TRBJ1-4, with TRBD1 matching 10 bases. Germline CDR1 is SEHNR and CDR2 is FQNEAQ (reference sequence). J gave up 7 bases and V 1 base, and 12 bases lay outside the gene matches. This CDR3 is built from 18 residues. The CDR3, as DNA: TGTGCCAGCAGCTTAGTGTTCGCCCGGGACAGGGGCCCTGAAAAACTGTTTTTT. Its protein is CASSLVFARDRGPEKLFF.

This clone showed up just a few times. One end of the junction fails to match germline, which may point to a read error. This rearrangement joins TRBV7-8 to TRBJ1-5; D might be TRBD1 (6 bases). The CDR3 is 15 amino acids. Germline loops: CDR1 SGHVS, CDR2 FQNEAQ. Written as DNA, the CDR3 is TGTGCCAGCAGTTTAGTCGACAGGTCTAATCAGCCCCAGCATTTT. As protein: CASSLVDRSNQPQHF.

This chain uses TRBV4-1 with TRBJ2-7; D gene ambiguous. Looked up from germline, CDR1 is MGHRA and CDR2 is YSYEKL. V was clipped by 2 bases and J by 5 bases, with 10 bases between them. There are 13 residues in the CDR3. CDR3 loop: CASSQYTADEQYF. The CDR3 coding sequence is TGCGCCAGCAGCCAATACACAGCCGACGAGCAGTACTTC.

Concerning this clone itself: The sample has other DNA sequences that encode this CDR3 too. J is TRBJ1-1 and V is TRBV7-3; D remains ambiguous. Trimming removed 8 bases at V and 2 bases at J, with 12 bases between. Germline V gene lookup returns CDR1 SGHTA and CDR2 FQGTGA. The CDR3 covers 13 residues. The CDR3 DNA is TGTGCCAGCCGCGTCAGGCGAAACACTGAAGCTTTCTTT. Its translation: CASRVRRNTEAFF.

The V and J genes are TRBV4-2 and TRBJ2-1; 8 nucleotides match TRBD2. This CDR3 has 15 amino acids. V was pared by 1 base and J by 8 bases, with 7 bases of the junction left unmatched. Germline V gene lookup returns CDR1 LGHNA and CDR2 YNFKEQ. CDR3 loop: CASSQAGGPSDEQFF. For the CDR3, the DNA is TGTGCCAGCAGCCAAGCGGGAGGGCCTAGCGATGAGCAGTTCTTC.

This chain uses TRBV30 with TRBJ1-1; 7 bases align to TRBD1. The germline CDR1 and CDR2 sequences are GTSNPN and SVGIG (reference sequence). The CDR3 extends over 14 amino acids. The trim removed 2 bases at V and 6 bases at J, leaving 9 bases unmatched. The CDR3 DNA is TGTGCCTGGAGTTTGACAGGGTATTCCGCTGAAGCTTTCTTT. Translation gives CAWSLTGYSAEAFF.

The V and J genes are TRBV7-9 and TRBJ2-1, with 7 bases fitting TRBD2. CDR1 SEHNR and CDR2 FQNEAQ come from the germline V gene (reference sequence). Germline trimming cut 4 bases from V and 9 bases from J; bases unmatched to any gene: 6. The CDR3 covers 13 residues. This CDR3 reads CASSWGGSVEQFF. DNA of the CDR3: TGTGCCAGCAGCTGGGGGGGGAGTGTTGAGCAGTTCTTC. The whole variable domain, remainder taken from reference TRBV7-9 and TRBJ2-1, is DTGVSQNPRHKITKRGQNVTFRCDPISEHNRLYWYRQTLGQGPEFLTYFQNEAQLEKSRLLSDRFSAERPKGSFSTLEIQRTEQGDSAMYLCASSWGGSVEQFFGPGTRLTVL.

The chain combines TRBV6-1 with TRBJ2-2, with D perhaps TRBD2 (5 bases). Trimming took off 7 bases at V and 5 bases at J, with 17 bases between the two ends. CDR1 and CDR2 from the germline V gene are MNHNS and SASEGT. There are 15 residues in the CDR3. The CDR3 sequence is CASMIGLASTGELFF. Written as DNA, the CDR3 is TGTGCCAGCATGATCGGACTTGCATCTACCGGGGAGCTGTTTTTT.

This chain connects TRBV5-5 to TRBJ2-7; 7 bases match TRBD1. CDR1 and CDR2 (germline): SGHKS, YYEKEE (reference sequence). V was clipped by 2 bases and J by 5 bases; unmatched bases: 7. The CDR3 runs to 14 residues. Here the CDR3 reads CASSLRGGGDEQYF. In DNA form, the CDR3 reads TGTGCCAGCAGCTTAAGAGGGGGCGGCGACGAGCAGTACTTC.

V gene TRBV11-2 combines with J gene TRBJ2-7, with no clear D. V lost 5 bases to trimming and J lost 11 bases, with 19 bases between them. CDR1 SGHAT and CDR2 FQNNGV come from the germline V gene. The CDR3 spans 13 residues. CDR3 residues: CASSPTRQIVEYF. The CDR3 DNA reads as TGTGCCAGCAGCCCCACCAGGCAGATAGTTGAGTACTTC.

The chain has TRBV9 and TRBJ2-4; D might be TRBD2 (6 bases). Trimming stripped 4 bases from V and 6 bases from J, with 14 bases between. The CDR3 runs 14 residues. CDR1 is SGDLS and CDR2 is YYNGEE in the germline V gene. The chain's CDR3 is CASSTSKDGNIQYF. The CDR3 nucleotides read TGTGCCAGCAGCACTAGCAAAGACGGAAACATTCAGTACTTC.

This chain uses TRBV19 with TRBJ2-2; 7 nucleotides align to TRBD1. Trimming at V came to 4 bases and at J to 6 bases, leaving 14 bases not matched to a gene. Germline values: CDR1 LNHDA, CDR2 SQIVND (reference sequence). The CDR3 is 17 residues long. The CDR3 loop reads CASSTQTGIDLAGELFF. CDR3 coding DNA: TGTGCCAGTAGTACCCAGACAGGGATTGACTTGGCCGGGGAGCTGTTTTTT.

V and J are TRBV23-1 and TRBJ2-1; 7 bases are a match to TRBD2. TRBV23-1 is treated as an ORF (open reading frame) with a function not yet certain. This CDR3 region has 16 residues. V lost 1 base, J lost 8 bases, and 11 bases stayed unmatched. The CDR3 region has the DNA TGCGCCAGCAGTCAATTGTATGGGGGGGGAATGGATGAGCAGTTCTTC. Translating gives CASSQLYGGGMDEQFF.